The TCR beta chain under discussion was sequenced for a study of blood T cell repertoires in COVID-19. Whole-study context: From the United States, Italy and Spain came samples of acute and convalescent COVID-19.

Under the authors' procedure: The authors estimated nucleated cell counts from reference gene primer amplification. Profiled with immunoSEQ multiplex PCR; TCRdb holds only in-frame clones, not every one. The DNA gave D and trimming, while V, J and clone size come from that table. Here the sample spans tens of thousands of clones, more than 80% being singletons. Germline trimming cut 1 base from V and 4 bases from J; bases unmatched to any gene: 9. The CDR3 loop spans 16 amino acids. Germline V CDR1 and CDR2: SGHTA, FQGNSA. The sequenced material came from peripheral blood. The source of this sequence is a man aged 25-45 years with acute or convalescent COVID-19. The V call is TRBV7-2, the J call TRBJ1-2; TRBD1 agrees at 7 bases. As DNA, the CDR3 is TGTGCCAGCAGCTTAGGAACGGGACAGATCTCCTATGGCTACACCTTC. This translates into CASSLGTGQISYGYTF.